This TCR beta chain was captured in a study of blood T cell repertoires in COVID-19. Libraries were prepared by immunoSEQ multiplex PCR; TCRdb keeps only in-frame clonotypes and omits some of them. The sample holds 100,000 or so clones, approximately 86% seen once. CDR1 and CDR2 (germline): SEHNR, FQNEAQ (reference sequence). The ends lost 5 bases at V and 10 bases at J; junction bases unmatched: 12. The CDR3 is made up of 18 amino acids. The sequencing sample was made of peripheral blood. The rearrangement links TRBV7-9 to TRBJ2-6; the match to TRBD2 covers 15 bases. This receptor was obtained from a woman aged 70-85 years with active or convalescent COVID-19. In DNA, the CDR3 is TGTGCCAGCAGCGTCCCGGCCGGGACTAGCGGGGGGCTAAACGTCCTGACTTTC. Translating it yields CASSVPAGTSGGLNVLTF.